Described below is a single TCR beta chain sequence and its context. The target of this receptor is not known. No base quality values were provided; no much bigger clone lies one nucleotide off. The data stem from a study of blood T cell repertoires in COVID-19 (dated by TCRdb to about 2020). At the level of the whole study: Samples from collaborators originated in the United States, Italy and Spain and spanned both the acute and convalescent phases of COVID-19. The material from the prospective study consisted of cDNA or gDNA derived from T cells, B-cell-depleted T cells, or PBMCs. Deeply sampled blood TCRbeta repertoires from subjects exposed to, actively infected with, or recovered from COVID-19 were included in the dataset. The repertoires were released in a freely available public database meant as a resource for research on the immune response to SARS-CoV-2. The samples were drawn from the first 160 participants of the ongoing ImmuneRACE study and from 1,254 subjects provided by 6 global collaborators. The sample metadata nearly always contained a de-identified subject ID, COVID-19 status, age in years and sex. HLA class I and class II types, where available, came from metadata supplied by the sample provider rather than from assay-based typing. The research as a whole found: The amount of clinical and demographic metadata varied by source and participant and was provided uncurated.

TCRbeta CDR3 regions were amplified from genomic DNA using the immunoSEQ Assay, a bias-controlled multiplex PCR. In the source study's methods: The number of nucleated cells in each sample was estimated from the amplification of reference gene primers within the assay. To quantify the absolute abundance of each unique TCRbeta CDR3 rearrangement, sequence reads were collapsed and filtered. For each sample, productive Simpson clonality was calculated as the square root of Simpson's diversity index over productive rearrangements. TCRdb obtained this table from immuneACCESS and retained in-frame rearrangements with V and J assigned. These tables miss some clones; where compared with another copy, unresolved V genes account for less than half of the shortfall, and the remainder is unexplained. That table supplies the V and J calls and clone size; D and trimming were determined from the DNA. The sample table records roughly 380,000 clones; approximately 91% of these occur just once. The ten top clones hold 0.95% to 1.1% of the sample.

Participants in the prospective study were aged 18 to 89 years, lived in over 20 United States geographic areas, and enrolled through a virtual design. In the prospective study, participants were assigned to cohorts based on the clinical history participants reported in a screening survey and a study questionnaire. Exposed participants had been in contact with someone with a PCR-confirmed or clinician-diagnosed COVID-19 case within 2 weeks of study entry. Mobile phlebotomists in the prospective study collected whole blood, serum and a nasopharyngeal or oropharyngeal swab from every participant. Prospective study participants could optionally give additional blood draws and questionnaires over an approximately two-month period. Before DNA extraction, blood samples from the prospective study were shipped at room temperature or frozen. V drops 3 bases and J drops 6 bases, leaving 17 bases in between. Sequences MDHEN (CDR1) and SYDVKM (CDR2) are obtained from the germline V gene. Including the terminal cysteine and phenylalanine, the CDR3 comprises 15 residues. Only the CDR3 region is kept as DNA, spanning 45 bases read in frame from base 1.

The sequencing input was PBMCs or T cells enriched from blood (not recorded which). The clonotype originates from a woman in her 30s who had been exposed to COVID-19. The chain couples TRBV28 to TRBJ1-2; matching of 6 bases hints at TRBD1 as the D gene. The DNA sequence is TGTGCCAGCAGTTTTGGAGTCGGACAGATCCATGGCTACACCTTC. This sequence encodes CASSFGVGQIHGYTF.